Included here is one T cell receptor (beta chain) sequence, with context. As originally analysed: Reference gene primer amplification in the assay estimated nucleated cell counts. TCRdb's copy holds only in-frame clones and misses some; the assay was immunoSEQ multiplex PCR. The D gene and trimming were derived from the DNA, and the V and J assignments and clone size from that table. Among fewer than 110,000 clones listed, roughly 84% were seen once. This sample was included in a study of blood T cell repertoires in COVID-19. Study-level information: Sites in the United States, Italy and Spain provided acute and convalescent COVID-19 samples. T cells, B-cell-depleted T cells, or PBMCs provided the cDNA or gDNA that served as material.

The source of this sequence is a human donor in a cohort sampled during active COVID-19. Sequencing was carried out using peripheral blood.

The CDR3 region has the DNA TGTGCCAGCTCCCAAAGCCGGGACATTTCTAACTATGGCTACACCTTC. Translation: CASSQSRDISNYGYTF. The V call is TRBV18, the J call TRBJ1-2; weak D call: TRBD1 (6 bases). V was pared by 6 bases and J by 0 bases, with 17 bases between. The germline V gene has CDR1 KGHSH and CDR2 LQKENI. The CDR3 runs to 16 residues. Filled out from reference TRBV18 and TRBJ1-2, the complete variable domain reads NAGVMQNPRHLVRRRGQEARLRCSPMKGHSHVYWYRQLPEEGLKFMVYLQKENIIDESGMPKERFSAEFPKEGPSILRIQQVVRGDSAAYFCASSQSRDISNYGYTFGSGTRLTVV.